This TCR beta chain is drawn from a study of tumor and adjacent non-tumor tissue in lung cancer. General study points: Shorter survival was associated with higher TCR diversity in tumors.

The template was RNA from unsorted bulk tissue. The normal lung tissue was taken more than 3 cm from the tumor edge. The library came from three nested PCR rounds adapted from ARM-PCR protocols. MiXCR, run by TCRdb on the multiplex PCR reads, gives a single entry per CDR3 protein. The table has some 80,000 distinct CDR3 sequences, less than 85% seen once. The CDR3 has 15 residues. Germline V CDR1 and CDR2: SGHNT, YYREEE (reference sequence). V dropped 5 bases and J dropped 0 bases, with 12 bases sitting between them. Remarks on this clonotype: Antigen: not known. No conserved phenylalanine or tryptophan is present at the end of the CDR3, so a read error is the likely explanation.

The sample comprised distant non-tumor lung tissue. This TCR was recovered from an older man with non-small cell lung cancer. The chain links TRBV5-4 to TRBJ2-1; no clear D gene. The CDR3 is CASRGGRNSYNEQFI. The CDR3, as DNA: TGTGCCAGCAGAGGTGGACGCAACTCCTACAATGAGCAGTTCATC.